This T cell receptor (beta chain) was recorded in a study of blood T cell repertoires in COVID-19. Study background: Both acute and convalescent COVID-19 samples were obtained from the United States, Italy and Spain. T cells, B-cell-depleted T cells, or PBMCs supplied cDNA or gDNA.

Per the original data handling: Amplification of reference gene primers provided the estimated nucleated cell counts. Measured with immunoSEQ multiplex PCR; TCRdb has only the in-frame clones, and not every one. From that table come the V and J calls and clone size; the DNA was used to work out D and trimming. The sample lists more than 300,000 clones; around 89% were seen once. In Seattle, patients joined the study during active infection and were tracked longitudinally. Germline loops: CDR1 MGHRA, CDR2 YSYEKL. This CDR3 region has 16 residues. Trimming shortened V by 1 base and J by 2 bases, and 14 bases separated the two germline ends.

V usage is TRBV4-1 and J usage is TRBJ2-5; no definite D call. Sequencing was done on a sample of peripheral blood. The clonotype originates from a woman aged 25 to 45 with COVID-19, enrolled during active disease. CDR3 loop: CASSQAALLTQETQYF. The CDR3 nucleotides are TGCGCCAGCAGCCAAGCCGCGCTCCTGACTCAAGAGACCCAGTACTTC.